These 4 T cell receptor beta chains share one sample of origin, sequenced in a study of blood T cell repertoires in COVID-19. Sequencing was performed with immunoSEQ multiplex PCR; in TCRdb, only in-frame clones are kept and a portion is missing. The sample consists of under 200,000 clones, 85% to 90% of them appearing once. The sequenced sample consisted of peripheral blood. Receptors were obtained from a man between 18 and 35 years old with acute or convalescent COVID-19.

The chain employs TRBV5-1 and TRBJ2-1; D is ambiguous. The CDR3 loop spans 14 amino acids. Trimming shortened V by 5 bases and J by 8 bases, and 17 bases separated the two germline ends. Germline assignment: CDR1 SGHRS and CDR2 YFSETQ. DNA for the CDR3: TGCGCCAGCAGGCCGAACCTAGTTGTGGATGAGCAGTTCTTC. This translates into CASRPNLVVDEQFF.

This clone has a single count. V usage is TRBV27 and J usage is TRBJ1-1, with D perhaps TRBD1 (5 bases). CDR1 and CDR2 from the germline V gene are MNHEY and SMNVEV (reference sequence). CDR3 length equals 15 residues. Trimming took 7 bases from V and 2 from J, leaving 17 bases between them. The CDR3 DNA reads as TGTGCCAGCACCAGCTCGGGGGGTACAAACACTGAAGCTTTCTTT. This translates into CASTSSGGTNTEAFF.

The J gene is TRBJ2-1, the V gene TRBV3-1 (or the pseudogene TRBV3-2), with D perhaps TRBD2 (5 bases). The CDR3 consists of 13 residues. Trimming stripped 1 base from V and 7 bases from J, with 8 bases between. Looked up from germline, CDR1 is LGHDT and CDR2 is YNNKEL (reference sequence). The CDR3 region is CASSQGGLNEQFF. In DNA, the CDR3 is TGTGCCAGCAGCCAAGGAGGGTTGAATGAGCAGTTCTTC.

This clone has just one count. This chain links TRBV6-6 with TRBJ1-2, with D possibly being TRBD1 (5 bases). Trimming took off 4 bases at V and 3 bases at J, with 6 bases between the two ends. The CDR3 sequence is 12 residues long. Per the germline V gene, CDR1 is MNHNY and CDR2 is SVGAGI (reference sequence). This CDR3 reads CASSLGDYGYTF. CDR3 sequence (DNA): TGTGCCAGCAGTTTAGGGGACTATGGCTACACCTTC.